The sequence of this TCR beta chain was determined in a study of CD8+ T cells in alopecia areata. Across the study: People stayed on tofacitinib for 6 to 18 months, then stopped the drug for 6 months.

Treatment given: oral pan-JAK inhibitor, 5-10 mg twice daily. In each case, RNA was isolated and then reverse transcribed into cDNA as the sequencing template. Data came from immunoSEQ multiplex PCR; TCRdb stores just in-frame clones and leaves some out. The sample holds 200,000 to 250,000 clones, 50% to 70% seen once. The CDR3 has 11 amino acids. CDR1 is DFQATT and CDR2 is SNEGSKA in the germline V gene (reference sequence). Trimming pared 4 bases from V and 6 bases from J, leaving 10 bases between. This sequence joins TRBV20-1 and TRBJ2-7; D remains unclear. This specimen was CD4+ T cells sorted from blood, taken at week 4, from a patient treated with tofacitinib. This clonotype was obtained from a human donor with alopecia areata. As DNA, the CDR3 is TGCAGTGCTATGACTCCCCGCGAGCAGTACTTC. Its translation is CSAMTPREQYF.